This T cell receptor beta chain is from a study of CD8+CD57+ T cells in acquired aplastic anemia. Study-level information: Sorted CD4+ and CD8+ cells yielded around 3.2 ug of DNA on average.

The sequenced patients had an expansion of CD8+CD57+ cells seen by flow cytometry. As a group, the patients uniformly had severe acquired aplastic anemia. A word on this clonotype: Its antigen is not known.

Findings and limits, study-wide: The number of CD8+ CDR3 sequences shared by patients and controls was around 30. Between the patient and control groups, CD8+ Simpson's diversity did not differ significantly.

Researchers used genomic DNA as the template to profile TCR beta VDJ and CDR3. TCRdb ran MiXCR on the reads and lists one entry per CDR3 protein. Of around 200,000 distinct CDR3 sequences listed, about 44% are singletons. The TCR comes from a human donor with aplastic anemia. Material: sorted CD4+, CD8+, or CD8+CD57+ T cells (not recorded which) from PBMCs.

CDR3 loop: CASSSTGVDTQYF. In DNA form, the CDR3 reads TGTGCCAGCAGCTCGACCGGGGTAGATACGCAGTATTTT. V gene TRBV5-5 combines with J gene TRBJ2-3, with D perhaps TRBD2 (5 bases). Trimming cost V 3 bases and J 5 bases, with 10 bases left between them. The CDR3 runs to 13 residues. Germline V lookup: CDR1 SGHKS, CDR2 YYEKEE (reference sequence).